Sequencing of this T cell receptor (beta chain) was carried out in a study of shared clonotypes between healthy human individuals. Study conclusions and caveats: For sorted subsets, rarefaction showed incomplete sequencing despite large depth.

The authors' processing: Junction-only sequences produced by ImmunoSEQ had no quality scores, so filtering differed. Clones were sequenced by immunoSEQ multiplex PCR, and TCRdb holds only the in-frame ones, with some missing. V and J calls and clone size are those listed in that table; D and trimming were worked out from the DNA. The table shows about 1.4 million clones, with roughly 96% occurring only once. As to this clone: As yet, its antigen is unknown.

The V end was cut by 6 bases, the J end by 5 bases, with 6 bases between. The germline V gene has CDR1 MNHEY and CDR2 SVGAGI. The CDR3 loop spans 11 amino acids. The sequenced material came from naive CD4+ T cells sorted from blood. The sample's subset: CD45RA+ positively selected. This sequence was found in a man aged 25-45 years in good health. This chain links TRBV6-5 with TRBJ2-3; D unclear. The CDR3 region has the DNA TGTGCCAGCAGGCAGTTAGATACGCAGTATTTT. Translation gives CASRQLDTQYF.